The 22 T cell receptor beta chains below were found in one sample sequenced in a study of CD4 T cells in relation to SARS-CoV-2 and coronaviruses. The antigens these receptors bind are not known. The protocol was immunoSEQ multiplex PCR, while the TCRdb copy is restricted to in-frame clones and leaves out a portion. The sample lists roughly 41,000 clones, around 82% occurring once. Sequenced: naive CD4+ T cells from PBMCs, cultured in vitro. Stated subset: naive CD4+ T cells isolated by negative enrichment. The receptors were sampled from an adult with COVID-19.

This clone occurred once. This chain connects TRBV10-3 to TRBJ1-4; 7 positions match TRBD1. CDR3 length: 14 residues. Trimming cost V 6 bases and J 6 bases; bases outside gene matches: 7. The germline gives CDR1 ENHRY, CDR2 SYGVKD. CDR3 in amino acids: CAIRGDSGDEKLFF. The DNA of the CDR3 is TGTGCCATCAGGGGGGACAGCGGGGATGAAAAACTGTTTTTT.

The chain joins TRBV7-8 to TRBJ2-1, with 7 bases fitting TRBD2. Trimming at V came to 2 bases and at J to 2 bases, leaving 6 bases not matched to a gene. CDR3 size: 16 residues. Germline V gives CDR1 SGHVS, CDR2 FQNEAQ. CDR3 DNA: TGTGCCAGCAGCTTAATGAGCGGGACCCCCTACAATGAGCAGTTCTTC. This gives the protein CASSLMSGTPYNEQFF.

CDR3 bases: TGTGCCAGTAGTACTCTAGCGGGAGACTACAATGAGCAGTTCTTC. It codes for CASSTLAGDYNEQFF. The chain links TRBV19 to TRBJ2-1; 10 bases are shared with TRBD2. The CDR3 totals 15 residues. The germline CDR1 and CDR2 sequences are LNHDA and SQIVND (reference sequence). V shed 4 bases and J 3 bases; nucleotides not matched to a gene: 3.

This clone turned up a few times. The gene calls are TRBV28 and TRBJ1-1; possible D gene TRBD1, 5 bases. V was trimmed by 6 bases and J by 1 base, leaving 12 bases between them. This CDR3 is 14 amino acids long. The germline V gene encodes CDR1 MDHEN and CDR2 SYDVKM. CDR3 nucleotides: TGTGCCAGCAGGGGGGGGGAGCGGAACACTGAAGCTTTCTTT. It translates to CASRGGERNTEAFF.

V usage is TRBV2 and J usage is TRBJ1-5, with a tentative D call TRBD1 (5 bases). This CDR3 spans 13 amino acids. V lost 5 bases and J 1 base, leaving 6 bases between the germline ends. Germline assignment: CDR1 SNHLY and CDR2 FYNNEI. CDR3: CASSRDSNQPQHF. DNA of the CDR3: TGTGCCAGCAGTAGGGACAGCAATCAGCCCCAGCATTTT.

The chain employs TRBV7-2 and TRBJ2-7, with TRBD2 matching over 10 bases. J lost 1 base, V lost 7 bases, and 7 bases had no gene match. The CDR3 runs to 15 residues. Germline V gives CDR1 SGHTA, CDR2 FQGNSA. This chain's CDR3 is CASIPRTSGSYEQYF. The DNA for the CDR3 is TGTGCCAGCATCCCCAGGACTAGCGGTTCCTACGAGCAGTACTTC.

This sequence joins TRBV2 and TRBJ1-1; D not certain. Germline CDR1 and CDR2: SNHLY and FYNNEI. CDR3 size: 14 residues. V was cut by 6 bases and J by 5 bases, with 16 bases left in between. CDR3 region: CASSKDGGVTEAFF. The CDR3 DNA follows: TGTGCCAGCAGCAAAGACGGCGGGGTTACTGAAGCTTTCTTT.

This clone occurred a few times. The chain couples TRBV18 to TRBJ2-7, with D possibly being TRBD1 (5 bases). The germline V gene has CDR1 KGHSH and CDR2 LQKENI. The CDR3 is 15 residues long. V was trimmed by 2 bases and J by 2 bases, leaving 13 bases between them. The CDR3: CASSPALQGTYEQYF. CDR3 in DNA: TGTGCCAGCTCACCAGCTCTGCAGGGCACCTACGAGCAGTACTTC. Full variable domain (remainder filled in from reference TRBV18 and TRBJ2-7): NAGVMQNPRHLVRRRGQEARLRCSPMKGHSHVYWYRQLPEEGLKFMVYLQKENIIDESGMPKERFSAEFPKEGPSILRIQQVVRGDSAAYFCASSPALQGTYEQYFGPGTRLTVT.

V is TRBV5-1 and J is TRBJ2-7; unclear D gene. The V end lost 1 base, the J end lost 4 bases, and 18 bases lay between the germline ends. Per germline, CDR1 SGHRS and CDR2 YFSETQ. This CDR3 has 16 amino acids. The chain's CDR3 is CASSLSPSGNWYEQYF. As DNA, the CDR3 is TGCGCCAGCAGCTTGTCCCCCTCTGGGAATTGGTACGAGCAGTACTTC.

The chain carries TRBV7-9 and TRBJ2-1; D may match TRBD1 or TRBD2 (6 bases each). This CDR3 comprises 17 residues. Germline V lookup: CDR1 SEHNR, CDR2 FQNEAQ (reference sequence). V lost 11 bases to trimming and J lost 0 bases, with 23 bases between them. In DNA form, the CDR3 reads TGTGCCGTCAGAAAGGGGGAGGCTCCTAGCTCCTACAATGAGCAGTTCTTC. This codes for CAVRKGEAPSSYNEQFF.

The rearrangement joins TRBV10-3 to TRBJ2-5, with 9 bases matching TRBD1. Losses at the gene ends were 8 bases for V and 4 bases for J; bases not matched to a gene: 5. Germline CDR1 ENHRY, CDR2 SYGVKD. The CDR3 extends over 13 amino acids. The CDR3 DNA follows: TGTGCCATCCGAAAGACAGGGGGAGAGACCCAGTACTTC. Translated: CAIRKTGGETQYF.

The rearrangement uses TRBV6-5 and TRBJ2-5; D call uncertain. The CDR3 is made up of 10 amino acids. With 8 bases removed from V and 5 bases from J, the gap between germline ends came to 6 bases. CDR1 is MNHEY and CDR2 is SVGAGI in the germline V gene. CDR3 DNA: TGTGCCAGCCGCCGTGAGACCCAGTACTTC. This encodes CASRRETQYF.

The chain joins TRBV28 to TRBJ1-1; TRBD1 matches at 7 bases. CDR1 and CDR2 from the germline V gene are MDHEN and SYDVKM. The CDR3 extends over 16 amino acids. The V segment lost 7 bases and the J segment 0 bases; nucleotides outside the gene matches: 11. The CDR3 spells CASTRIGGDLNTEAFF. The CDR3 DNA reads TGTGCCAGCACTCGAATAGGGGGCGATCTGAACACTGAAGCTTTCTTT.

This clone has only a few counts. This rearrangement joins TRBV7-3 to TRBJ2-1; D ambiguous. Between the trimmed V and J ends, which lost 2 bases and 3 bases, there was a span of 5 bases. The V gene's germline CDR1 is SGHTA and CDR2 FQGTGA. The CDR3 is 13 amino acids. CDR3 amino acids: CASSLVGYNEQFF. Here the CDR3 DNA reads TGTGCCAGCAGCTTAGTGGGCTACAATGAGCAGTTCTTC.

The V call is TRBV5-4, the J call TRBJ2-7; 11 bases fit TRBD2. V lost 7 bases and J lost 5; bases outside the gene matches: 14. Germline assignment: CDR1 SGHNT and CDR2 YYREEE (reference sequence). CDR3 length equals 16 residues. CDR3 DNA sequence: TGTGCCAGCGGCCTAGGGGAACTAGCGGGAGTCGACGAGCAGTACTTC. Residues: CASGLGELAGVDEQYF.

The chain's CDR3 is CASSEGTEAFF. The CDR3 region has the DNA TGTGCCAGCAGTGAGGGAACCGAAGCTTTCTTT. This sequence joins TRBV28 and TRBJ1-1; D unresolved. Trimming cost V 5 bases and J 8 bases, with 9 bases left between them. The CDR3 is made up of 11 amino acids. CDR1 is MDHEN, CDR2 SYDVKM, per germline.

CDR3 nucleotide sequence: TGTGCCAGCAGCCCGTGGACTAGCGGGAAGGCAGATACGCAGTATTTT. It is translated as CASSPWTSGKADTQYF. The chain has TRBV7-3 and TRBJ2-3; 12 nucleotides line up with TRBD2. In germline, CDR1 is SGHTA, CDR2 FQGTGA. The CDR3 spans 16 residues. V was pared by 5 bases and J by 4 bases, with 7 bases of the junction left unmatched.

The chain employs TRBV28 and TRBJ2-7; unclear D gene. The V and J ends lost 3 bases and 4 bases respectively, with 10 bases between them. Germline-derived CDR1 and CDR2 are MDHEN and SYDVKM. The CDR3 spans 13 residues. This CDR3 is CASSFLNHYEQYF. The CDR3 nucleotides read TGTGCCAGCAGTTTCCTGAACCATTACGAGCAGTACTTC.

The V call is TRBV6-5, the J call TRBJ2-3; D perhaps matches TRBD2 (5 bases). This CDR3 has 16 residues. V lost 2 bases to trimming and J lost 0 bases, with 12 bases between them. CDR1 is MNHEY and CDR2 is SVGAGI in the germline V gene. CDR3 bases: TGTGCCAGCAGTTACAGCGGCGGAACTAGCACAGATACGCAGTATTTT. Translating it yields CASSYSGGTSTDTQYF.

V and J are TRBV7-9 and TRBJ1-2; TRBD1 might be the D (6 bases). The CDR3 loop spans 15 amino acids. The V end was cut by 2 bases, the J end by 7 bases, with 17 bases between. CDR1 is SEHNR, CDR2 FQNEAQ, per germline (reference sequence). The CDR3 DNA reads as TGTGCCAGCAGCTTACCGTCACAGGGCGGATCTGGCTACACCTTC. Translated, it gives CASSLPSQGGSGYTF.

The chain couples TRBV18 to TRBJ2-3; D may be TRBD2 (5 bases). In germline, CDR1 is KGHSH, CDR2 LQKENI. This CDR3 has 12 amino acids. V was pared by 3 bases and J by 6 bases, with 7 bases between. CDR3 sequence reads: CASSPLADTQYF. For the CDR3, the DNA is TGTGCCAGCTCACCGCTAGCTGATACGCAGTATTTT.

The rearrangement links TRBV6-5 to TRBJ2-1; D uncertain. CDR1 is MNHEY and CDR2 is SVGAGI in the germline V gene. Trimming cost V 5 bases and J 0 bases, with 11 bases left between them. This CDR3 is 15 amino acids long. The CDR3 sequence: CASSKDPSSYNEQFF. DNA for the CDR3: TGTGCCAGCAGTAAGGACCCGAGCTCCTACAATGAGCAGTTCTTC.